Following are 12 T cell receptor beta chains from one sample sequenced in a study of blood T cell repertoires in COVID-19. Generated by immunoSEQ multiplex PCR, the TCRdb table keeps only in-frame clones and is missing some. The table shows about 220,000 clones, with about 83% occurring only once. Sequencing was performed on peripheral blood. These receptors came from a woman between 50 and 59 years old with acute or convalescent COVID-19.

The CDR3 loop is CASSGVAGLPGTQYF. CDR3 nucleotide sequence: TGCGCCAGCAGCGGGGTAGCGGGACTGCCCGGGACCCAGTACTTC. The chain is built from TRBV10-2 and TRBJ2-5, with TRBD2 matching over 8 bases. J lost 7 bases, V lost 6 bases, and 13 bases had no gene match. This CDR3 is built from 15 residues. Germline V lookup: CDR1 WSHSY, CDR2 SAAADI.

This rearrangement joins TRBV7-6 to TRBJ2-7, with D possibly matching TRBD1 (6 bases). From germline, CDR1 is SGHVS and CDR2 FNYEAQ. V was trimmed by 1 base and J by 2 bases, leaving 15 bases between them. The CDR3 contains 16 residues. The CDR3: CASSLEGGKTPYEQYF. As DNA, the CDR3 is TGTGCCAGCAGCTTAGAAGGGGGAAAGACCCCCTACGAGCAGTACTTC.

This clone was counted only a few times. The chain has TRBV4-1 and TRBJ2-7; 8 bases agree with TRBD2. This CDR3 is 16 amino acids long. The V gene's germline CDR1 is MGHRA and CDR2 YSYEKL. J gave up 0 bases and V 4 bases, and 8 bases lay outside the gene matches. CDR3 protein: CASSLSLAVSSYEQYF. The CDR3 coding sequence is TGCGCCAGCAGCCTGTCACTAGCGGTTAGCTCCTACGAGCAGTACTTC.

The gene calls are TRBV4-2 and TRBJ2-7; 9 nucleotides match TRBD2. V shed 6 bases, J shed 4 bases, and the junction held 10 bases outside the gene matches. Germline V gives CDR1 LGHNA, CDR2 YNFKEQ. This CDR3 has 15 amino acids. DNA for the CDR3: TGTGCCAGCAGTCTAGGTGTAGCGGGAGAGTACGAGCAGTACTTC. Its translation: CASSLGVAGEYEQYF.

The rearrangement joins TRBV27 to TRBJ1-2, with 7 bases identical to TRBD1. J was trimmed by 4 bases and V by 1 base; bases with no gene match: 15. The CDR3 has 18 amino acids. The V gene's germline CDR1 is MNHEY and CDR2 SMNVEV (reference sequence). As DNA, the CDR3 is TGTGCCAGCAGTTTATTACCAGAACAGGGGCAGGGGGTCTATGGCTACACCTTC. Protein: CASSLLPEQGQGVYGYTF.

The chain links TRBV27 to TRBJ2-3; D might be TRBD2 (5 bases). CDR1 is MNHEY and CDR2 is SMNVEV in the germline V gene (reference sequence). The CDR3 runs to 15 residues. V was pared by 2 bases and J by 2 bases, with 11 bases between. CDR3 sequence (DNA): TGTGCCAGCAGTTTAGGTCTGGACTTCACAGATACGCAGTATTTT. Translated: CASSLGLDFTDTQYF.

The chain couples TRBV7-2 to TRBJ1-2; D is ambiguous. This CDR3 is built from 17 residues. Germline V gene sequence: CDR1 SGHTA, CDR2 FQGNSA. V lost 1 base to trimming and J lost 2 bases, with 17 bases between them. Here the CDR3 reads CASSLGGGRIGNYGYTF. The CDR3, as DNA: TGTGCCAGCAGCTTAGGAGGAGGCCGGATTGGGAACTATGGCTACACCTTC. Together with reference TRBV7-2 and TRBJ1-2, the CDR3 gives the full variable domain: GAGVSQSPSNKVTEKGKDVELRCDPISGHTALYWYRQSLGQGLEFLIYFQGNSAPDKSGLPSDRFSAERTGGSVSTLTIQRTQQEDSAVYLCASSLGGGRIGNYGYTFGSGTRLTVV.

The V gene is TRBV7-3, the J gene TRBJ2-5, with D possibly being TRBD1 (5 bases). The CDR3 sequence is 15 residues long. The germline V gene encodes CDR1 SGHTA and CDR2 FQGTGA. V lost 3 bases and J 2 bases, leaving 13 bases between the germline ends. CDR3 region: CASSFLSGKQETQYF. In nucleotides, the CDR3 is TGTGCCAGCAGCTTTCTGTCAGGGAAGCAAGAGACCCAGTACTTC.

The rearrangement joins TRBV20-1 to TRBJ2-7; TRBD1 is a possible D gene (6 bases). Germline CDR1 reads DFQATT; CDR2 reads SNEGSKA (reference sequence). The V end lost 3 bases, the J end lost 3 bases, and 9 bases lay between the germline ends. The CDR3 covers 12 residues. The chain's CDR3 is CSASDRNYEQYF. As DNA, the CDR3 is TGCAGTGCTAGTGACAGGAACTACGAGCAGTACTTC.

The chain uses TRBV19 and TRBJ2-1, with TRBD2 as a possible D gene (5 bases). The CDR3 runs to 15 residues. CDR1 LNHDA and CDR2 SQIVND come from the germline V gene (reference sequence). V lost 5 bases and J 0 bases, leaving 11 bases between the germline ends. The CDR3 spells CASSELAFSYNEQFF. CDR3 nucleotides: TGTGCCAGTAGTGAGCTAGCCTTCTCCTACAATGAGCAGTTCTTC.

This sequence joins TRBV28 and TRBJ2-4; D is perhaps TRBD2 (6 bases). The CDR3 runs to 13 residues. Germline V gene data show CDR1 as MDHEN and CDR2 as SYDVKM. V was clipped by 10 bases and J by 3 bases, with 13 bases between them. CDR3 DNA sequence: TGTGCCAATTCTGGGGGAGGCAAAAACATTCAGTACTTC. Protein: CANSGGGKNIQYF.

This rearrangement joins TRBV28 to TRBJ1-2; 8 positions match TRBD1. This CDR3 spans 15 amino acids. Germline trimming cut 2 bases from V and 9 bases from J; bases unmatched to any gene: 11. Germline CDR1 and CDR2: MDHEN and SYDVKM. The CDR3 coding sequence is TGTGCCAGCAGTTTAATTGAAGGGCAGGGGGCCAGCTACACCTTC. It specifies CASSLIEGQGASYTF.